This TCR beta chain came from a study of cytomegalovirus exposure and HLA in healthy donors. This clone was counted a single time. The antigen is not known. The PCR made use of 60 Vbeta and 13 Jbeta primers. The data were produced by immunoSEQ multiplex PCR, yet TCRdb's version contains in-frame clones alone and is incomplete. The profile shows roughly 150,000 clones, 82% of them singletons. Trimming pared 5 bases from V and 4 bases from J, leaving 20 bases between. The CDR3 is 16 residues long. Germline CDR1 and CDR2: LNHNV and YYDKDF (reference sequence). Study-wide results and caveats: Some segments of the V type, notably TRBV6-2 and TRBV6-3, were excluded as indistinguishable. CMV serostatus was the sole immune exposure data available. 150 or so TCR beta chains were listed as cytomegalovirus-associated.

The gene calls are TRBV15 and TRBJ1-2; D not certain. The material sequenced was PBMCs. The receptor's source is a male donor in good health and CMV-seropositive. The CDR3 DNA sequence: TGTGCCACCAGCCCATCGGACGGGGTTTATCTCTATGGCTACACCTTC. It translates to CATSPSDGVYLYGYTF. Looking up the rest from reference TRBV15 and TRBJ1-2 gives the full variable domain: DAMVIQNPRYQVTQFGKPVTLSCSQTLNHNVMYWYQQKSSQAPKLLFHYYDKDFNNEADTPDNFQSRRPNTSFCFLDIRSPGLGDTAMYLCATSPSDGVYLYGYTFGSGTRLTVV.